The 26 T cell receptor beta chains in this list originate from one sample, sequenced in a study of cytomegalovirus exposure and HLA in healthy donors. The PCR had 60 Vbeta and 13 Jbeta primers. Assay: immunoSEQ multiplex PCR; the TCRdb copy retains only in-frame clones and omits some. In the table there are approximately 130,000 clones, roughly 80% of which are singletons. The sample consisted of PBMCs. Receptors originate from a man aged 35 to 55 in good health and CMV-seronegative.

This sequence joins TRBV2 and TRBJ2-7; TRBD1 agrees at 7 bases. The junction had 9 bases not matched to a gene; V was cut back by 2 bases and J by 5 bases. This CDR3 region has 15 residues. Germline lookup yields CDR1 SNHLY and CDR2 FYNNEI. The CDR3, as DNA: TGTGCCAGCAGTGAATTGGCGACAGGGTTCGACGAGCAGTACTTC. Protein: CASSELATGFDEQYF.

V gene TRBV6-5 combines with J gene TRBJ2-3; D might be TRBD2 (6 bases). CDR1 is MNHEY, CDR2 SVGAGI, per germline. The V end lost 4 bases, the J end lost 3 bases, and 17 bases lay between the germline ends. The CDR3 has 16 amino acids. In DNA form, the CDR3 reads TGTGCCAGCAGTTTATATAGGGACTTCAAGACAGATACGCAGTATTTT. Amino acids: CASSLYRDFKTDTQYF.

The genes are TRBV11-2 and TRBJ2-5, with TRBD1 matching over 8 bases. Germline V gene sequence: CDR1 SGHAT, CDR2 FQNNGV. V gave up 1 base and J gave up 5 bases; unmatched junction bases: 15. The CDR3 totals 18 residues. The DNA for the CDR3 is TGTGCCAGCAGCTTAGTAGGGGGGAGACAGGGGATATTGGAGACCCAGTACTTC. Its protein is CASSLVGGRQGILETQYF.

This clone was seen a single time. V gene TRBV7-9 combines with J gene TRBJ2-7, with a weak D call TRBD2 (6 bases). The length of the CDR3 is 13 residues. The V end was cut by 5 bases, the J end by 4 bases, with 12 bases between. Germline V gene data show CDR1 as SEHNR and CDR2 as FQNEAQ (reference sequence). DNA for the CDR3: TGTGCCAGCAGCCCCCTCGGAGGGTACGAGCAGTACTTC. This gives the protein CASSPLGGYEQYF.

The chain has TRBV5-1 and TRBJ2-7; D is possibly TRBD1 (5 bases). V lost 1 base and J lost 0, with 11 bases in between. Germline V gene data show CDR1 as SGHRS and CDR2 as YFSETQ. The CDR3 has 15 residues. CDR3 loop: CASSLLGQPSYEQYF. As DNA, the CDR3 is TGCGCCAGCAGCTTGCTCGGACAACCCTCCTACGAGCAGTACTTC.

The chain couples TRBV28 to TRBJ1-2; TRBD1 might be the D (6 bases). Per germline, CDR1 MDHEN and CDR2 SYDVKM. The V end was cut by 5 bases, the J end by 8 bases, with 18 bases between. The CDR3 length is 14 residues. CDR3 sequence (DNA): TGTGCCAGCAGTCCTCCCACAGGGAGCGAGGGCTACACCTTC. It specifies CASSPPTGSEGYTF.

This clone was seen a single time. The rearrangement joins TRBV7-6 to TRBJ2-7; D is ambiguous. The CDR3 extends over 14 amino acids. The V end was cut by 5 bases, the J end by 2 bases, with 13 bases between. The germline gives CDR1 SGHVS, CDR2 FNYEAQ. The CDR3 spells CASSAGSTAYEQYF. In DNA form, the CDR3 reads TGTGCCAGCAGCGCCGGGTCCACCGCCTACGAGCAGTACTTC.

V usage is TRBV7-9 and J usage is TRBJ2-7, with TRBD1 matching 7 bases. Trimming removed 7 bases from V and 5 bases from J; junction bases left unmatched: 8. Germline V gene sequence: CDR1 SEHNR, CDR2 FQNEAQ (reference sequence). This CDR3 region has 13 residues. Here the CDR3 DNA reads TGTGCCAGCACCCTGACAGGGACCCACGAGCAGTACTTC. This translates into CASTLTGTHEQYF.

J is TRBJ2-7 and V is TRBV2, with D possibly matching TRBD2 (5 bases). V was shortened by 6 bases and J by 1 base, with 10 bases between the two germline ends. The CDR3 is 13 residues long. Germline V gene sequence: CDR1 SNHLY, CDR2 FYNNEI. The chain's CDR3 is CASRFLASYEQYF. CDR3 DNA sequence: TGTGCCAGCAGATTCCTAGCTTCCTACGAGCAGTACTTC.

The chain combines TRBV29-1 with TRBJ2-7; TRBD2 is a possible D gene (5 bases). V was trimmed by 6 bases and J by 3 bases, leaving 15 bases between them. CDR1 and CDR2 (germline): SQVTM, ANQGSEA. This CDR3 region has 13 residues. This CDR3 is CSVVPAGRYEQYF. CDR3 sequence (DNA): TGCAGCGTCGTACCGGCGGGCCGCTACGAGCAGTACTTC.

V and J are TRBV11-1 and TRBJ2-7; 13 nucleotides align to TRBD2. CDR1 SGHAT and CDR2 FQDESV come from the germline V gene (reference sequence). With 3 bases clipped from V and 7 bases from J, the junction kept 3 bases outside the gene matches. This CDR3 is built from 14 residues. CDR3 nucleotide sequence: TGTGCCAGCAGCTTTGGACTAGCGGGAGTAGAGCAGTACTTC. Its protein product is CASSFGLAGVEQYF.

The chain recombines TRBV5-1 with TRBJ2-5, with 9 bases lining up with TRBD2. The CDR3 totals 14 residues. V lost 3 bases, J lost 5 bases, and 5 bases stayed unmatched. Germline values: CDR1 SGHRS, CDR2 YFSETQ. CDR3 nucleotides: TGCGCCAGCAGCTCCGGACTAGCGATTGAGACCCAGTACTTC. Protein sequence: CASSSGLAIETQYF.

The chain joins TRBV19 to TRBJ2-1; D is undetermined. CDR3 length: 15 amino acids. CDR1 and CDR2 (germline): LNHDA, SQIVND (reference sequence). Between the trimmed V and J ends, which lost 10 bases and 0 bases, there was a span of 16 bases. The CDR3 DNA reads TGTGCCACACTTAGGCAGCGAGGCTCCTACAATGAGCAGTTCTTC. It is translated as CATLRQRGSYNEQFF.

The chain combines TRBV13 with TRBJ2-3, with TRBD2 identical over 7 bases. V lost 5 bases to trimming and J lost 6 bases; unmatched junction nucleotides: 8. This CDR3 is 14 amino acids long. Per the germline V gene, CDR1 is PRHDT and CDR2 is FYEKMQ (reference sequence). For the CDR3, the DNA is TGTGCCAGCAGCCCTAGGGCGGGAGAGGATACGCAGTATTTT. It encodes CASSPRAGEDTQYF.

The J gene is TRBJ2-1, the V gene TRBV5-4; TRBD1 agrees at 10 bases. V trimming: 4 bases; J trimming: 6 bases; junction bases outside the gene matches: 10. The CDR3 contains 16 residues. CDR1 and CDR2 (germline): SGHNT, YYREEE (reference sequence). The CDR3 sequence: CASSEPGQGWFNEQFF. In nucleotides, the CDR3 is TGTGCCAGCAGCGAACCGGGACAGGGGTGGTTCAATGAGCAGTTCTTC.

This chain uses TRBV7-9 with TRBJ2-5, with D hard to call. Germline CDR1 SEHNR, CDR2 FQNEAQ (reference sequence). Trimming pared 1 base from V and 2 bases from J, leaving 5 bases between. The CDR3 is 13 amino acids. The CDR3: CASSLGQQETQYF. CDR3 sequence (DNA): TGTGCCAGCAGCTTAGGGCAGCAAGAGACCCAGTACTTC.

The chain has TRBV14 and TRBJ2-1; 8 bases are a match to TRBD1. This CDR3 comprises 15 residues. CDR1 SGHDN and CDR2 FVKESK come from the germline V gene. The J segment lost 7 bases and the V segment lost 3 bases, leaving 8 bases of the junction unmatched. The CDR3 DNA reads as TGTGCCAGCAGCCAGGACAGGGTGCCCAGGAATGAGCAGTTCTTC. This sequence encodes CASSQDRVPRNEQFF.

J is TRBJ1-1 and V is TRBV2, with D tentatively TRBD1 (6 bases). This CDR3 has 13 amino acids. Germline CDR1 and CDR2: SNHLY and FYNNEI. V was trimmed by 10 bases and J by 1 base, leaving 13 bases between them. The CDR3 nucleotides read TGTGCCACCATACAGGGACAGAACACTGAAGCTTTCTTT. This sequence encodes CATIQGQNTEAFF. Variable domain in full (rest from reference TRBV2 and TRBJ1-1): EPEVTQTPSHQVTQMGQEVILRCVPISNHLYFYWYRQILGQKVEFLVSFYNNEISEKSEIFDDQFSVERPDGSNFTLKIRSTKLEDSAMYFCATIQGQNTEAFFGQGTRLTVV.

The J gene is TRBJ2-7, the V gene TRBV5-6; tentatively, D is TRBD1 (6 bases). Trimming left V 7 bases short and J 2 bases short, with 16 bases between. The CDR3 extends over 14 amino acids. Germline V gene lookup returns CDR1 SGHDT and CDR2 YYEEEE. CDR3 sequence (DNA): TGTGCCAGCCATACGGGACACCCCCCCTACGAGCAGTACTTC. It is translated as CASHTGHPPYEQYF.

This clone was seen a few times. The rearrangement joins TRBV6-6 to TRBJ2-1; perhaps TRBD1 as D (5 bases). The V end was cut by 0 bases, the J end by 0 bases, with 9 bases between. CDR1 is MNHNY and CDR2 is SVGAGI in the germline V gene (reference sequence). The CDR3 has 16 amino acids. CDR3 amino acids: CASSYSGQGSYNEQFF. The CDR3 nucleotides read TGTGCCAGCAGTTACTCGGGGCAGGGCTCCTACAATGAGCAGTTCTTC.

The chain couples TRBV7-2 to TRBJ2-2; 8 bases match TRBD1. CDR3 size: 17 residues. V lost 4 bases and J lost 1; bases outside the gene matches: 8. Germline-derived CDR1 and CDR2 are SGHTA and FQGNSA. The CDR3 reads CASSSGQVALNTGELFF. CDR3 sequence (DNA): TGTGCCAGCAGCTCGGGACAGGTCGCCCTGAACACCGGGGAGCTGTTTTTT.

V and J are TRBV29-1 and TRBJ1-1, with D unresolved. V was shortened by 6 bases and J by 0 bases, with 14 bases between the two germline ends. CDR1 SQVTM and CDR2 ANQGSEA come from the germline V gene. The CDR3 is 14 amino acids. As DNA, the CDR3 is TGCAGCGTCACCCGGGGAGGAGTGAACACTGAAGCTTTCTTT. As protein: CSVTRGGVNTEAFF.

This clone has a single count. The chain combines TRBV7-2 with TRBJ2-7, with D maybe TRBD2 (6 bases). This CDR3 is built from 14 residues. Per germline, CDR1 SGHTA and CDR2 FQGNSA. Trimming removed 5 bases from V and 4 bases from J, with 15 bases in between. The CDR3 region is CASSARDGFYEQYF. The CDR3 DNA follows: TGTGCCAGCAGCGCGCGGGATGGTTTTTACGAGCAGTACTTC.

The V gene is TRBV27, the J gene TRBJ2-1; 9 nucleotides line up with TRBD1. V shed 10 bases and J 5 bases; nucleotides not matched to a gene: 12. CDR3 length: 15 amino acids. In germline, CDR1 is MNHEY, CDR2 SMNVEV (reference sequence). Here the CDR3 reads CATSVWGQGDNEQFF. The CDR3 DNA sequence: TGTGCCACCTCCGTCTGGGGACAGGGTGACAATGAGCAGTTCTTC.

The V and J genes are TRBV7-2 and TRBJ2-1, with 10 positions matching TRBD1. Germline assignment: CDR1 SGHTA and CDR2 FQGNSA. V shed 1 base, J shed 7 bases, and the junction held 7 bases outside the gene matches. The CDR3 totals 16 residues. This chain's CDR3 is CASSLVVGQGVNEQFF. CDR3 DNA sequence: TGTGCCAGCAGCTTAGTAGTAGGACAGGGGGTAAATGAGCAGTTCTTC. Filled out from reference TRBV7-2 and TRBJ2-1, the complete variable domain reads GAGVSQSPSNKVTEKGKDVELRCDPISGHTALYWYRQSLGQGLEFLIYFQGNSAPDKSGLPSDRFSAERTGGSVSTLTIQRTQQEDSAVYLCASSLVVGQGVNEQFFGPGTRLTVL.

This chain joins TRBV5-5 and TRBJ1-5; 7 nucleotides line up with TRBD1. After removal of 4 bases from V and 3 bases from J, the junction contained 4 bases not matched to a gene. This CDR3 comprises 14 residues. The germline gives CDR1 SGHKS, CDR2 YYEKEE (reference sequence). The CDR3 region is CASSPDRVNQPQHF. The DNA of the CDR3 is TGTGCCAGCAGCCCAGACAGGGTCAATCAGCCCCAGCATTTT.